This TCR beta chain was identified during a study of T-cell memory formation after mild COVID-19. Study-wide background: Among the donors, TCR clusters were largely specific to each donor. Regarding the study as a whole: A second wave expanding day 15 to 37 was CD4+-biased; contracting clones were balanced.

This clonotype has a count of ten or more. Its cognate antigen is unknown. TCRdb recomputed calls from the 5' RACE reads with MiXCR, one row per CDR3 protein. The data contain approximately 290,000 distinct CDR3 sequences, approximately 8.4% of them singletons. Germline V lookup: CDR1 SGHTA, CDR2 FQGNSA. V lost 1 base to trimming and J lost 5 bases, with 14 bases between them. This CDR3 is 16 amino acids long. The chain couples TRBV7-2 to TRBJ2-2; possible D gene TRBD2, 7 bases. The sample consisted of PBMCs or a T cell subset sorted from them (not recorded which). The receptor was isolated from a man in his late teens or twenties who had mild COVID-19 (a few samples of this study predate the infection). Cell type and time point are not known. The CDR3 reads CASSLDGGANTGELFF. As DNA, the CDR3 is TGTGCCAGCAGCTTAGATGGGGGGGCTAATACCGGGGAGCTGTTTTTT.